These 23 T cell receptor beta chains were sequenced from one sample in a study of cytomegalovirus exposure and HLA in healthy donors. PCR primers comprised 60 Vbeta and 13 Jbeta primers. Here immunoSEQ multiplex PCR was the method, and the copy in TCRdb shows in-frame clones only, minus some. The data contain some 65,000 clones, 55% to 65% of them singletons. What was sequenced was PBMCs. These receptors came from a man aged 25-45 years in good health and CMV-seronegative.

The chain couples TRBV29-1 to TRBJ2-7; TRBD1 matches 7 bases. This CDR3 has 13 residues. J was trimmed by 0 bases and V by 7 bases; bases with no gene match: 6. Germline CDR1 is SQVTM and CDR2 is ANQGSEA. The CDR3 DNA reads as TGCAGCGCCGTACAGGGGTACTCCTACGAGCAGTACTTC. It specifies CSAVQGYSYEQYF.

The chain links TRBV9 to TRBJ2-2, with TRBD1 identical over 7 bases. This CDR3 has 16 amino acids. CDR1 is SGDLS, CDR2 YYNGEE, per germline. The V segment lost 0 bases and the J segment 6 bases; nucleotides outside the gene matches: 8. DNA of the CDR3: TGTGCCAGCAGCGTAGGCGGCAGGGGGACGGCCGGGGAGCTGTTTTTT. It translates to CASSVGGRGTAGELFF.

The chain couples TRBV15 to TRBJ2-3, with TRBD2 identical over 12 bases. In germline, CDR1 is LNHNV, CDR2 YYDKDF (reference sequence). The CDR3 has 20 amino acids. V lost 0 bases to trimming and J lost 2 bases; unmatched junction nucleotides: 12. In nucleotides, the CDR3 is TGTGCCACCAGCAGAGAGATCGGTTACCTAGCGGGGGGGCCCACAGATACGCAGTATTTT. Protein: CATSREIGYLAGGPTDTQYF.

This clone turned up a few times. The CDR3 DNA follows: TGTGCCAGCAGCTTAGGAGTAGGGGGCATGGAGGACATTCAGTACTTC. Amino acid sequence: CASSLGVGGMEDIQYF. The V and J genes are TRBV7-9 and TRBJ2-4, with 7 bases matching TRBD1. V was clipped by 1 base and J by 8 bases; unmatched bases: 11. The CDR3 has 16 amino acids. CDR1 is SEHNR, CDR2 FQNEAQ, per germline (reference sequence).

CDR3 region: CASRPHQTGGNSPLHF. In DNA, the CDR3 is TGCGCCAGCAGGCCCCACCAGACAGGCGGTAATTCACCCCTCCACTTT. The rearrangement links TRBV4-1 to TRBJ1-6, with D maybe TRBD1 (6 bases). Germline CDR1 reads MGHRA; CDR2 reads YSYEKL. The ends were cut back, 6 bases at V and 6 bases at J, with 18 bases in the middle. The length of the CDR3 is 16 residues.

The V gene is TRBV2, the J gene TRBJ1-6, with D perhaps TRBD1 (6 bases). V lost 5 bases, J lost 8 bases, and 10 bases lay in between. The CDR3 spans 13 residues. From germline, CDR1 is SNHLY and CDR2 FYNNEI. CDR3 in amino acids: CASSTGIDSPLHF. CDR3 sequence (DNA): TGTGCCAGCAGTACAGGGATTGATTCACCCCTCCACTTT.

The sample holds one count of this clone. The genes are TRBV27 and TRBJ2-7; a weak D match, TRBD2 (5 bases). This CDR3 region has 14 residues. The ends were cut back, 5 bases at V and 2 bases at J, with 13 bases in the middle. Germline CDR1 reads MNHEY; CDR2 reads SMNVEV (reference sequence). The CDR3 sequence is CASSEYDGTYEQYF. In DNA form, the CDR3 reads TGTGCCAGCAGTGAATACGACGGGACCTACGAGCAGTACTTC.

This clone appeared a few times. J is TRBJ2-7 and V is TRBV4-2; the D is unclear. The germline V and J ends were trimmed by 1 base and 2 bases, with 6 bases remaining between them. From germline, CDR1 is LGHNA and CDR2 YNFKEQ. There are 13 residues in the CDR3. Here the CDR3 reads CASSQAEAYEQYF. CDR3 sequence (DNA): TGTGCCAGCAGCCAAGCAGAGGCCTACGAGCAGTACTTC.

This clone has a single count. The chain is built from TRBV18 and TRBJ2-5, with D perhaps matching TRBD2 (5 bases). V lost 3 bases to trimming and J lost 5 bases, with 7 bases between them. The CDR3 is 12 residues long. Germline CDR1 KGHSH, CDR2 LQKENI. This CDR3 reads CASSPAGETQYF. As DNA, the CDR3 is TGTGCCAGCTCACCCGCGGGCGAGACCCAGTACTTC.

This clone was detected a few times. V gene TRBV6-9 combines with J gene TRBJ2-7; 8 nucleotides agree with TRBD2. CDR1 MNHGY and CDR2 SVAAGI come from the germline V gene. The trim removed 3 bases at V and 5 bases at J, leaving 6 bases unmatched. The CDR3 is made up of 14 amino acids. Written as DNA, the CDR3 is TGTGCCAGCAGTTACCCCAGCGGGGGCCACGAGCAGTACTTC. It encodes CASSYPSGGHEQYF.

The chain joins TRBV5-6 to TRBJ1-1; 7 positions agree with TRBD1. CDR3 length equals 13 residues. Germline trimming cut 4 bases from V and 6 bases from J; bases unmatched to any gene: 6. The germline V gene has CDR1 SGHDT and CDR2 YYEEEE. The CDR3 region is CASSKNRGPEAFF. The CDR3, as DNA: TGTGCCAGCAGCAAAAACAGGGGACCTGAAGCTTTCTTT.

This rearrangement joins TRBV19 to TRBJ2-1; D is ambiguous. The CDR3 consists of 13 residues. Germline V CDR1 and CDR2: LNHDA, SQIVND (reference sequence). V shed 7 bases and J shed 12 bases, with 19 bases lying between them. The CDR3 DNA sequence: TGTGCCAGTACCCGGCAGGTTCAAGTTCCGCAGTTCTTC. This sequence encodes CASTRQVQVPQFF.

The gene calls are TRBV19 and TRBJ1-1; tentatively, D is TRBD1 (5 bases). Germline V CDR1 and CDR2: LNHDA, SQIVND (reference sequence). CDR3 length: 14 residues. The V end lost 7 bases, the J end lost 1 base, and 13 bases lay between the germline ends. CDR3 DNA sequence: TGTGCCAGTACACCGAGACAGACGAACACTGAAGCTTTCTTT. This translates into CASTPRQTNTEAFF. Combining the CDR3 with reference TRBV19 and TRBJ1-1 gives the whole variable domain DGGITQSPKYLFRKEGQNVTLSCEQNLNHDAMYWYRQDPGQGLRLIYYSQIVNDFQKGDIAEGYSVSREKKESFPLTVTSAQKNPTAFYLCASTPRQTNTEAFFGQGTRLTVV.

CDR3 DNA sequence: TGTGCCAGCAGTGATTCGGGGTATATGGACGAAAAACTGTTTTTT. Protein sequence: CASSDSGYMDEKLFF. V usage is TRBV6-1 and J usage is TRBJ1-4; D gene unclear. The CDR3 length is 15 residues. Germline V CDR1 and CDR2: MNHNS, SASEGT. The V end lost 3 bases, the J end lost 8 bases, and 16 bases lay between the germline ends.

The gene calls are TRBV25-1 and TRBJ1-2, with 11 bases identical to TRBD1. Germline CDR1 reads MGHDK; CDR2 reads SYGVNS. The CDR3 contains 13 residues. Losses at the gene ends were 8 bases for V and 3 bases for J; bases not matched to a gene: 2. This CDR3 is CASRDRGYYGYTF. Written as DNA, the CDR3 is TGTGCCAGCCGGGACAGGGGGTACTATGGCTACACCTTC.

The chain carries TRBV6-5 and TRBJ1-6; perhaps TRBD1 as D (5 bases). CDR3 size: 16 residues. Germline values: CDR1 MNHEY, CDR2 SVGAGI. V dropped 0 bases and J dropped 6 bases, with 12 bases sitting between them. In DNA, the CDR3 is TGTGCCAGCAGTTACTCTAGACAGCCTACTAATTCACCCCTCCACTTT. Protein: CASSYSRQPTNSPLHF.

The genes are TRBV4-1 and TRBJ2-7, with TRBD2 matching over 9 bases. With V trimmed by 4 bases and J by 3 bases, 10 bases remained unmatched. CDR3 length: 16 residues. Germline V gene sequence: CDR1 MGHRA, CDR2 YSYEKL. This chain's CDR3 is CASSPLAGGRLYEQYF. DNA for the CDR3: TGCGCCAGCAGCCCTTTGGCGGGGGGGCGGCTCTACGAGCAGTACTTC.

V usage is TRBV7-2 and J usage is TRBJ1-1; a possible D gene is TRBD1 (6 bases). The CDR3 contains 16 residues. Germline CDR1 reads SGHTA; CDR2 reads FQGNSA. V was clipped by 2 bases and J by 4 bases, with 17 bases between them. The CDR3 loop is CASSLRPRGVSTEAFF. DNA for the CDR3: TGTGCCAGCAGCTTAAGGCCCAGGGGCGTTAGCACTGAAGCTTTCTTT. The full variable domain, rest sourced from reference TRBV7-2 and TRBJ1-1, is GAGVSQSPSNKVTEKGKDVELRCDPISGHTALYWYRQSLGQGLEFLIYFQGNSAPDKSGLPSDRFSAERTGGSVSTLTIQRTQQEDSAVYLCASSLRPRGVSTEAFFGQGTRLTVV.

The chain employs TRBV7-8 and TRBJ2-5, with 8 bases identical to TRBD2. Trimming removed 3 bases from V and 1 base from J; junction bases left unmatched: 4. The CDR3 consists of 15 residues. CDR1 and CDR2 (germline): SGHVS, FQNEAQ. CDR3 loop: CASSFSGGIQETQYF. The CDR3 DNA reads as TGTGCCAGCAGCTTCAGCGGGGGAATCCAAGAGACCCAGTACTTC.

This clone was counted only a few times. Other DNA sequences within the sample encode an identical CDR3. This chain links TRBV9 with TRBJ2-5; D may be TRBD2 (5 bases). Between the trimmed V and J ends, which lost 0 bases and 1 base, there was a span of 10 bases. This CDR3 is 15 amino acids long. Germline loops: CDR1 SGDLS, CDR2 YYNGEE. CDR3 sequence (DNA): TGTGCCAGCAGCGTAGGAACCGGACTCCAAGAGACCCAGTACTTC. Amino acids: CASSVGTGLQETQYF.

This chain joins TRBV7-2 and TRBJ2-5, with D possibly being TRBD1 (6 bases). In germline, CDR1 is SGHTA, CDR2 FQGNSA. The CDR3 has 14 residues. V lost 3 bases and J 7 bases, leaving 15 bases between the germline ends. CDR3 region: CASSFPGRGGTQYF. In DNA, the CDR3 is TGTGCCAGCAGCTTCCCGGGACGAGGGGGGACCCAGTACTTC.

This rearrangement joins TRBV4-1 to TRBJ2-3, with D maybe TRBD2 (5 bases). There are 14 residues in the CDR3. Germline values: CDR1 MGHRA, CDR2 YSYEKL. The ends were cut back, 1 base at V and 8 bases at J, with 13 bases in the middle. The CDR3 region is CASSQVAPRGTQYF. The CDR3 DNA reads TGCGCCAGCAGCCAAGTAGCTCCCCGGGGTACGCAGTATTTT.

The chain employs TRBV30 and TRBJ1-3, with D perhaps TRBD1 (6 bases). V was clipped by 3 bases and J by 4 bases, with 7 bases between them. CDR1 is GTSNPN, CDR2 SVGIG, per germline (reference sequence). CDR3 length: 12 amino acids. CDR3 DNA sequence: TGTGCCTGGAGCGGACAGGGAAACACCATATATTTT. Translating gives CAWSGQGNTIYF. The full variable domain, completed using reference TRBV30 and TRBJ1-3, is SQTIHQWPATLVQPVGSPLSLECTVEGTSNPNLYWYRQAAGRGLQLLFYSVGIGQISSEVPQNLSASRPQDRQFILSSKKLLLSDSGFYLCAWSGQGNTIYFGEGSWLTVV.